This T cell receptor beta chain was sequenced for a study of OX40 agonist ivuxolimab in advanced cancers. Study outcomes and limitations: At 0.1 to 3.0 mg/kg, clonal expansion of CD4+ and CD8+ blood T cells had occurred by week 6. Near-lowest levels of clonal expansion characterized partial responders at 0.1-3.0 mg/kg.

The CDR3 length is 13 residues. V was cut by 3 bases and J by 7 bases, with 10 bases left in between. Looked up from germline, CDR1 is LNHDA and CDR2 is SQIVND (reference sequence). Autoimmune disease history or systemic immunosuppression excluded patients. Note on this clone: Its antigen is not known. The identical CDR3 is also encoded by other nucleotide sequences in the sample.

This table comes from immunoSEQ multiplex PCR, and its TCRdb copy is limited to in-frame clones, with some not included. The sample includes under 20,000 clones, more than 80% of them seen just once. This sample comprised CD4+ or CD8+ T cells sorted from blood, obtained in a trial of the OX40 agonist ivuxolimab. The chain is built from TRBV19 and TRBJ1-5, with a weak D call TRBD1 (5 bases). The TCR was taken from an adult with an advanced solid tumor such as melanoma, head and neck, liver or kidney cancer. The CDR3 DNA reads TGTGCCAGTAGTATTCGGGGGAACCAGCCCCAGCATTTT. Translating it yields CASSIRGNQPQHF. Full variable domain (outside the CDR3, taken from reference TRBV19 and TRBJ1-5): DGGITQSPKYLFRKEGQNVTLSCEQNLNHDAMYWYRQDPGQGLRLIYYSQIVNDFQKGDIAEGYSVSREKKESFPLTVTSAQKNPTAFYLCASSIRGNQPQHFGDGTRLSIL.